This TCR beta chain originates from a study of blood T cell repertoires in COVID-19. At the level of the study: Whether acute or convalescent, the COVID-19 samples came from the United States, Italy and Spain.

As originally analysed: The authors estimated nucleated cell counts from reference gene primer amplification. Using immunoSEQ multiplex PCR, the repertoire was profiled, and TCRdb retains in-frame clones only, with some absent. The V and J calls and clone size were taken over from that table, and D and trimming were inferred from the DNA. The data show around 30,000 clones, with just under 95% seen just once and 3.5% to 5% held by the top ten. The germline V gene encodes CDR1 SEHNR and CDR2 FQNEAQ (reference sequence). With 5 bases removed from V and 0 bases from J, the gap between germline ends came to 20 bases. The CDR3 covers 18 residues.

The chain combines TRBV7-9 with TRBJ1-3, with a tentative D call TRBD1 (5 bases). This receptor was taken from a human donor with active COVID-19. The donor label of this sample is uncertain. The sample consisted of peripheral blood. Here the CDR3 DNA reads TGTGCCAGCAGCCTGAGCGGGGGTATGGGGTTCTCTGGAAACACCATATATTTT. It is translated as CASSLSGGMGFSGNTIYF.